The following is a T cell receptor beta chain sequence with its context. These data originate in a study of cytomegalovirus exposure and HLA in healthy donors. 13 Jbeta primers and 60 Vbeta primers were used for the PCR. Data came from immunoSEQ multiplex PCR; TCRdb stores just in-frame clones and leaves some out. Of 210,000 or so clones in the sample, around 80% are singletons; the top ten hold 0.63%. V shed 5 bases and J shed 13 bases, with 15 bases lying between them. The CDR3 totals 12 residues. The germline V gene has CDR1 LNHNV and CDR2 YYDKDF (reference sequence). The chain employs TRBV15 and TRBJ2-1; D perhaps matches TRBD1 (6 bases). Sequencing input: PBMCs. The clonotype originates from a man aged 18 to 35 in good health and CMV-seronegative. The CDR3 reads CATSLDQGTQFF. CDR3 in DNA: TGTGCCACCAGCTTAGACCAGGGGACCCAGTTCTTC.